One T cell receptor beta chain is described in this entry. Its target is unknown. This CDR3 spans 13 amino acids. V shed 6 bases, J shed 11 bases, and the junction held 13 bases outside the gene matches. Germline V gene lookup returns CDR1 SGDLS and CDR2 YYNGEE. Amplifying from RNA transcripts, the study obtained TCR beta CDR3 regions. Second-round multiplex PCR came after a first-round RT-PCR that employed HTBI primers. TCRdb used MiXCR to reprocess the multiplex PCR reads, holding one entry per CDR3 protein. This table has some 1.1 million distinct CDR3 sequences, 35% to 45% appearing once. The entry originates in a study of Graves' ophthalmopathy and Graves' hyperthyroidism. Study-wide points: In blood appeared most of the expanded thyroid clonotypes whose frequency exceeded 0.001.

This receptor was identified in an adult man with Graves' hyperthyroidism. Material for sequencing was peripheral blood or thyroid tissue (not recorded which). The chain employs TRBV9 and TRBJ2-7; TRBD2 matches at 8 bases. CDR3: CASTDQLADTKYF. The CDR3 nucleotides are TGTGCCAGCACGGACCAACTAGCGGATACTAAGTACTTC.